This record covers a single T cell receptor beta chain. What antigen it recognizes has not been identified. One base away there is no much larger clone; base qualities are not given. This sample is drawn from a study of beta chain features in type 1 diabetes (dated by TCRdb to the late 2010s). Context from the whole study: No differences in mean age, gender distribution, total cell number or subset yield were found between patients and healthy donors. A total of 90 million to 120 million sorted cells were examined across all samples, and a strong correlation was observed between cell number per subset and RNA yield. The study compared TCRB repertoires of sorted circulating CD4+ T cell subsets between recently diagnosed type 1 diabetes patients and matched healthy donors. Regulatory and stem cell-like memory subsets were obtained from only 8 patients and roughly 8 healthy donors, while naive and central memory subsets were obtained from all 28 donors. The full study reports these points: Type 1 diabetes patients showed a moderate but significant shortening of TCRB CDR3 length in all four CD4+ subsets. Fewer insertions and more nucleotide deletions at VDJ recombination sites were observed in patients with type 1 diabetes, implying thymic rearrangement abnormalities. Because cDNA was sequenced instead of genomic DNA, highly expressing activated cells could be over-represented, though the groups showed no difference in activation or CD3 levels. Naive, central memory and regulatory TCRB repertoires appeared to be more alike among patients than among healthy donors. Only small numbers of individuals were included in the HLA sub-analyses, which left unresolved whether HLA type had any influence on TCRB rearrangement. PCR may preferentially amplify shorter templates, but because patient and control samples were amplified and corrected together, any resulting skew would affect both groups equally.

A single peripheral blood draw of around 0.11 L on average was collected from each donor into heparinised tubes. Using a panel that included CD45RO, CCR7, CD25, CD127, CD95 and CD27, naive, central memory, regulatory and stem cell-like memory CD4+ T cells were sorted on a BD FACSAria II. All sorted populations exceeded 95% purity. PBMCs were separated immediately by Lymphoprep density gradient centrifugation and were stained directly, without being cultured. So that batch effects would be minimized, each experiment stained and sorted samples in pairs, pairing one healthy donor with one patient. The entire amount of isolated RNA was reverse transcribed using the High Capacity cDNA Reverse Transcription Kit, so the sequenced TCRB transcripts were expressed ones. Naive, central memory and regulatory T cell samples underwent deep immunoSEQ sequencing, averaging about 3.3 million total reads per sample. Sorted cells were lysed in RLT buffer and RNA was extracted with DNase-treated RNeasy Micro or Mini kits, depending on cell number. Each cell subset was processed on its own to prevent cross-contamination, while patient and healthy donor samples were processed together. The immunoSEQ multiplex PCR was used to amplify TCRB sequences from cDNA, yielding 87-bp fragments that span the CDR3 region. Sequencing of the amplicons was performed on the Illumina HiSeq platform. In the authors' own workflow: PCR bias was computationally corrected using synthetic template baselines, reads within Hamming distance 2 were collapsed, and singletons that could not be merged were discarded. Reads were aligned against IMGT to assign V, D and J genes, CDR3 length and insertions or deletions at six rearrangement sites. Within each subset, clonotype counts were normalized to sorted cell number, and only after that were true diversity and Gini coefficients computed with the tcR R package. The overlap coefficient, calculated on TCRB nucleotide sequences, was used to measure repertoire sharing. TCRdb provides this immuneACCESS table in a form limited to in-frame rearrangements. Some clones are lacking; in checked studies, under half of them reflect an unresolved V gene, and why the rest are absent is not known. The DNA gave D and trimming, while V, J and clone size come from that table. A total of some 200,000 clones appear in this sample, under 13% of them only once. The leading ten clones occupy 1% to 1.5% of the sample.

V and J lose 4 bases and 2 bases, and a span of 15 bases separates them. CDR1 and CDR2, looked up from the germline V gene (reference sequence), are SGHNT and YYREEE. The CDR3 starts with the cysteine, ends with the phenylalanine, and has 15 residues. Kept here is only the CDR3 DNA, which spans 45 bases and is read in frame from base 1. This TCR derives from a young man in good health. The sample taken for sequencing was central memory CD4+ T cells from blood. The receptor chain draws on TRBV5-4 and TRBJ2-5; perhaps TRBD1 is the D gene, with 6 bases matching. The nucleotide sequence is given as TGTGCCAGCAGCCTCCTACAGGGCAAACAAGAGACCCAGTACTTC. Its protein reads: CASSLLQGKQETQYF.